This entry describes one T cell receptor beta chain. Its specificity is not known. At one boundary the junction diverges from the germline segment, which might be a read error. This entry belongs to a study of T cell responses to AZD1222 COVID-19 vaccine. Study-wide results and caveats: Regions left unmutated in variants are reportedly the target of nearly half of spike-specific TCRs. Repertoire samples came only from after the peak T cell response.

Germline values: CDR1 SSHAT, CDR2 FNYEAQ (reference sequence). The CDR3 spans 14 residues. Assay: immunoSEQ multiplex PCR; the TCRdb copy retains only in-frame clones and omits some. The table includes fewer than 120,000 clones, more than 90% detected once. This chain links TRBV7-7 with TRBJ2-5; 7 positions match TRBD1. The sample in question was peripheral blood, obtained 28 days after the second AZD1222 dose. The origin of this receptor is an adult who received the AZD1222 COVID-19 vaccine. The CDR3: CASSFRTGQETQYF. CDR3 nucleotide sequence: TGTGCTAGCAGCTTCAGGACAGGACAAGAGACCCAGTACTTC.